The 23 T cell receptor beta chains below come from one sample, sequenced in a study of identical twins. Using its own MiXCR run on the 5' RACE reads, TCRdb lists one record per CDR3 protein. The table shows 1.5 million or so distinct CDR3 sequences, with about 31% occurring only once. Material for sequencing was cord blood. Receptors originate from a newborn girl in good health.

This clonotype was seen at least ten times. The chain couples TRBV5-1 to TRBJ1-5, with 8 bases fitting TRBD1. With 4 bases clipped from V and 6 bases from J, the junction kept 6 bases outside the gene matches. The germline gives CDR1 SGHRS, CDR2 YFSETQ. CDR3 length equals 14 residues. The CDR3 nucleotides read TGCGCCAGCAGCCGTGGACAGGGAGGTCAGCCCCAGCATTTT. Protein sequence: CASSRGQGGQPQHF.

This chain connects TRBV2 to TRBJ2-7, with D tentatively TRBD2 (5 bases). Between the trimmed V and J ends, which lost 6 bases and 3 bases, there was a span of 18 bases. This CDR3 is 15 amino acids long. Per germline, CDR1 SNHLY and CDR2 FYNNEI. DNA for the CDR3: TGTGCCAGCAGGCTTCTGAGCGGTACCGTCTACGAGCAGTACTTC. Its translation is CASRLLSGTVYEQYF.

The chain couples TRBV6-6 to TRBJ1-5; TRBD1 might be the D (5 bases). The CDR3 sequence is 14 residues long. CDR1 is MNHNY and CDR2 is SVGAGI in the germline V gene (reference sequence). V lost 0 bases to trimming and J lost 6 bases, with 9 bases between them. CDR3 sequence (DNA): TGTGCCAGCAGTTACTCGGGGGGTATTCAGCCCCAGCATTTT. Protein sequence: CASSYSGGIQPQHF.

This clonotype was found once. This rearrangement joins TRBV20-1 to TRBJ2-3, with D perhaps matching TRBD1 (6 bases). V lost 1 base and J lost 4, with 12 bases in between. Germline V lookup: CDR1 DFQATT, CDR2 SNEGSKA (reference sequence). CDR3 length: 14 residues. CDR3: CSARATGEADTQYF. In DNA form, the CDR3 reads TGCAGTGCTAGAGCGACAGGAGAGGCAGATACGCAGTATTTT.

In the case of this clonotype: The missing conserved phenylalanine or tryptophan at the end of this CDR3 makes a read error likely. The V gene is TRBV7-2, the J gene TRBJ2-3; D is undetermined. V lost 1 base and J lost 1, with 12 bases in between. CDR3 length: 16 amino acids. Germline V gene data show CDR1 as SGHTA and CDR2 as FQGNSA. This CDR3 reads CASSLVWLVGTDTQYL. CDR3 in DNA: TGTGCCAGCAGCTTAGTCTGGCTAGTTGGCACAGATACGCAGTATTTA.

This clonotype appeared a few times. The chain is built from TRBV10-3 and TRBJ1-6; possibly TRBD1 for D (5 bases). The V gene lost 5 bases and the J gene lost 7 bases, with 12 bases spanning the gap. The CDR3 loop spans 14 amino acids. Germline V gene lookup returns CDR1 ENHRY and CDR2 SYGVKD. The CDR3 here is CAISHQGENSPLHF. As DNA, the CDR3 is TGTGCCATCAGTCATCAGGGAGAAAATTCACCCCTCCACTTT.

The J gene is TRBJ2-5, the V gene TRBV28; 7 nucleotides align to TRBD2. Germline CDR1 reads MDHEN; CDR2 reads SYDVKM. V was clipped by 8 bases and J by 11 bases; unmatched bases: 14. The CDR3 length is 13 residues. CDR3 sequence (DNA): TGTGCCAGCCAGCGGGAAGCCTACAATGAGCAGTACTTC. Amino acids: CASQREAYNEQYF.

The V gene is TRBV20-1, the J gene TRBJ2-7, with TRBD2 as a possible D gene (6 bases). CDR3 length equals 14 residues. Germline V lookup: CDR1 DFQATT, CDR2 SNEGSKA (reference sequence). Trimming cost V 8 bases and J 0 bases, with 17 bases left between them. CDR3 loop: CSTSGTRSSYEQYF. The CDR3 nucleotides are TGCAGTACATCCGGGACTCGAAGCTCCTACGAGCAGTACTTC.

The CDR3 DNA reads as TGCAGTGCTAGGTCGGACCTCAATCAGCCCCAGCATTTT. Its protein is CSARSDLNQPQHF. The rearrangement links TRBV20-1 to TRBJ1-5; D not certain. Trimming shortened V by 3 bases and J by 3 bases, and 9 bases separated the two germline ends. Germline V gene data show CDR1 as DFQATT and CDR2 as SNEGSKA (reference sequence). This CDR3 has 13 residues.

This clonotype was counted many times. This chain uses TRBV14 with TRBJ2-3; TRBD2 matches at 13 bases. V gave up 0 bases and J gave up 2 bases; unmatched junction bases: 5. Germline loops: CDR1 SGHDN, CDR2 FVKESK. This CDR3 spans 18 amino acids. The CDR3 reads CASSQDLGLAGTTDTQYF. CDR3 DNA sequence: TGTGCCAGCAGCCAAGACCTGGGACTAGCGGGAACCACAGATACGCAGTATTTT.

This rearrangement joins TRBV12-3 or TRBV12-4 to TRBJ1-6; TRBD1 might be the D (5 bases). The CDR3 covers 14 residues. The V gene lost 3 bases and the J gene lost 10 bases, with 13 bases spanning the gap. Written as DNA, the CDR3 is TGTGCCAGCAGTTTTAGAGGGGAGCGGTCACCCCTCCACTTT. Its protein is CASSFRGERSPLHF.

The V and J genes are TRBV4-2 and TRBJ2-7; 10 bases match TRBD2. Losses at the gene ends were 1 base for V and 3 bases for J; bases not matched to a gene: 6. Germline V gene sequence: CDR1 LGHNA, CDR2 YNFKEQ. The CDR3 spans 16 residues. The chain's CDR3 is CASSQVRTSGLYEQYF. CDR3 coding DNA: TGTGCCAGCAGCCAAGTTAGGACTAGCGGCCTCTACGAGCAGTACTTC.

The chain is built from TRBV20-1 and TRBJ1-4, with 8 bases lining up with TRBD1. Germline loops: CDR1 DFQATT, CDR2 SNEGSKA (reference sequence). CDR3 length: 15 amino acids. V lost 4 bases to trimming and J lost 4 bases; unmatched junction nucleotides: 8. This CDR3 is CSAIPGTGGNEKLFF. DNA for the CDR3: TGCAGTGCTATCCCCGGGACAGGCGGTAATGAAAAACTGTTTTTT.

The V gene is TRBV6-2 or TRBV6-3, the J gene TRBJ1-2; 10 bases are a match to TRBD1. Trimming at V came to 6 bases and at J to 5 bases, leaving 9 bases not matched to a gene. The CDR3 sequence is 15 residues long. Germline V gene lookup returns CDR1 MNHEY and CDR2 SVGEGT. In DNA, the CDR3 is TGTGCCAGCAGCCGACAGGGGGCATCAAGTTATGGCTACACCTTC. This codes for CASSRQGASSYGYTF.

This clonotype has more than one count but fewer than ten. The rearrangement joins TRBV4-2 to TRBJ2-7; 9 bases agree with TRBD2. Per germline, CDR1 LGHNA and CDR2 YNFKEQ. This CDR3 is 16 amino acids long. Unmatched junction bases numbered 6, after V lost 0 bases and J lost 3 bases. This CDR3 is CASSQEVVAGVYEQYF. DNA of the CDR3: TGTGCCAGCAGCCAAGAGGTGGTAGCGGGAGTCTACGAGCAGTACTTC.

The chain links TRBV20-1 to TRBJ1-2; D ambiguous. Trimming cost V 0 bases and J 3 bases, with 14 bases left between them. Germline V gene lookup returns CDR1 DFQATT and CDR2 SNEGSKA (reference sequence). CDR3 length equals 15 residues. CDR3 bases: TGCAGTGCTAGAGATCGCCAAACTCCTCACTATGGCTACACCTTC. This encodes CSARDRQTPHYGYTF.

The CDR3 region is CASRPPGRGYTF. The DNA for the CDR3 is TGTGCCAGCAGACCCCCTGGTCGTGGCTACACCTTC. The chain couples TRBV6-6 to TRBJ1-2, with D uncertain. Germline V CDR1 and CDR2: MNHNY, SVGAGI (reference sequence). The V and J ends lost 6 bases and 7 bases respectively, with 12 bases between them. The CDR3 is 12 amino acids.

The V call is TRBV28, the J call TRBJ1-1; D gene uncertain. Trimming pared 3 bases from V and 5 bases from J, leaving 13 bases between. This CDR3 spans 14 amino acids. CDR1 MDHEN and CDR2 SYDVKM come from the germline V gene. CDR3 protein: CASSLLDANTEAFF. The CDR3 bases are TGTGCCAGCAGTTTGCTCGACGCGAATACTGAAGCTTTCTTT.

This chain joins TRBV4-2 and TRBJ1-6, with a possible D match to TRBD1 (5 bases). The CDR3 is made up of 14 amino acids. The germline V and J ends were trimmed by 2 bases and 10 bases, with 12 bases remaining between them. Germline V gene lookup returns CDR1 LGHNA and CDR2 YNFKEQ. Written as DNA, the CDR3 is TGTGCCAGCAGCCAAATTGGGGGTGAATCACCCCTCCACTTT. Its protein is CASSQIGGESPLHF.

The chain combines TRBV14 with TRBJ2-7; D is unresolved. CDR1 SGHDN and CDR2 FVKESK come from the germline V gene. The V end lost 0 bases, the J end lost 4 bases, and 13 bases lay between the germline ends. This CDR3 is built from 15 residues. The CDR3 loop is CASSQDQGFWYEQYF. The CDR3 region has the DNA TGTGCCAGCAGCCAAGATCAAGGGTTTTGGTACGAGCAGTACTTC.

This clonotype was recorded at least ten times. This chain connects TRBV20-1 to TRBJ2-7, with TRBD2 identical over 7 bases. The CDR3 is made up of 13 amino acids. CDR1 and CDR2 from the germline V gene are DFQATT and SNEGSKA (reference sequence). Trimming removed 5 bases from V and 3 bases from J; junction bases left unmatched: 7. The CDR3 is CSAPPLAYYEQYF. For the CDR3, the DNA is TGCAGTGCTCCGCCACTAGCGTACTACGAGCAGTACTTC.

The V call is TRBV7-8, the J call TRBJ2-7; 11 bases agree with TRBD1. After removal of 2 bases from V and 3 bases from J, the junction contained 6 bases not matched to a gene. Germline V gene data show CDR1 as SGHVS and CDR2 as FQNEAQ. CDR3 size: 16 residues. CDR3 sequence (DNA): TGTGCCAGCAGCTTATCGCCCGGGACAGGGGGCTACGAGCAGTACTTC. Residues: CASSLSPGTGGYEQYF.

V gene TRBV4-2 combines with J gene TRBJ1-1, with D uncertain. CDR1 LGHNA and CDR2 YNFKEQ come from the germline V gene. The CDR3 is 17 amino acids. Trimming left V 0 bases short and J 4 bases short, with 18 bases between. The CDR3 DNA is TGTGCCAGCAGCCAAGATCAATCGGCAGGACGCATCACTGAAGCTTTCTTT. This sequence encodes CASSQDQSAGRITEAFF.